The clone carrying this T cell receptor (beta chain) has a single count. Its specificity is not known. Germline values: CDR1 WNHNN, CDR2 SYGVQD (reference sequence). The CDR3 totals 14 residues. V was trimmed by 2 bases and J by 5 bases, leaving 12 bases between them. These data belong to a study of graft-versus-host responses after intestinal transplantation. At the level of the study: The study gave all recipients anti-thymocyte globulin induction, then tacrolimus and steroids for approximately three years.

Findings and limits, study-wide: The recipient marrow held GvH clones, and some of them showed up first in ileum or blood. Individuals carrying graft-donor T cell macrochimerism showed high graft-versus-host to host-versus-graft clonal ratios in allografts. Early declines in HvG clones that occurred post-transplant were associated with peak circulating GvH clone levels.

Sequencing was performed with immunoSEQ multiplex PCR; in TCRdb, only in-frame clones are kept and a portion is missing. The sample holds tens of thousands of clones, approximately 88% seen once. This clonotype was obtained from a human donor who received an intestinal transplant. Here the sequenced sample was unstimulated CD4+ T cells sorted from spleen or lymph node cells, taken before intestinal transplant. V and J are TRBV10-1 and TRBJ1-1; D may be TRBD1 (5 bases). In nucleotides, the CDR3 is TGCGCCAGCAGTGAGGGGGCCAGTTGGACTGAAGCTTTCTTT. It translates to CASSEGASWTEAFF.